Below are 20 T cell receptor beta chains sequenced from a single sample in a study of T cells in Graves' hyperthyroidism and ophthalmopathy. Amplification yielded TCR beta CDR3 regions, with RNA transcripts as the source. TCR CDR3 regions were first amplified by RT-PCR with HTBI primers. TCRdb re-called the multiplex PCR reads through MiXCR, storing one row per CDR3 protein. The sample shows around 720,000 distinct CDR3 sequences, roughly a third of them seen only once. Sequencing was done on a sample of blood. Receptors were obtained from a woman in her thirties or forties with Graves' hyperthyroidism.

The table lists this clonotype with a few counts. The chain uses TRBV11-1 and TRBJ1-3, with D maybe TRBD1 (6 bases). With 6 bases removed from V and 0 bases from J, the gap between germline ends came to 12 bases. This CDR3 region has 15 residues. Germline assignment: CDR1 SGHAT and CDR2 FQDESV (reference sequence). The CDR3 protein is CASRVQDSSGNTIYF. Here the CDR3 DNA reads TGTGCCAGCAGGGTACAGGACAGCTCTGGAAACACCATATATTTT.

This clonotype occurred many times. This sequence joins TRBV7-2 and TRBJ1-1; D unclear. V lost 8 bases, J lost 4 bases, and 23 bases lay in between. Looked up from germline, CDR1 is SGHTA and CDR2 is FQGNSA. The CDR3 length is 16 residues. As DNA, the CDR3 is TGTGCCAGCTTAACCAACCGTAAGGGATGGATCACTGAAGCTTTCTTT. Translating it yields CASLTNRKGWITEAFF.

This clonotype was detected many times. The V call is TRBV29-1, the J call TRBJ2-7; perhaps TRBD1 as D (6 bases). V was shortened by 3 bases and J by 3 bases, with 12 bases between the two germline ends. CDR3 length: 13 residues. Per the germline V gene, CDR1 is SQVTM and CDR2 is ANQGSEA. Here the CDR3 reads CSVDGGHNYEQYF. CDR3 nucleotide sequence: TGCAGCGTTGATGGGGGCCATAACTACGAGCAGTACTTC.

In its sample, this clonotype was seen a few times. The V call is TRBV3-1, the J call TRBJ2-5; D possibly matches TRBD1 or TRBD2 (5 bases each). This CDR3 is 13 amino acids long. CDR1 is LGHDT, CDR2 YNNKEL, per germline (reference sequence). V gave up 0 bases and J gave up 7 bases, with 9 bases separating them. CDR3 bases: TGTGCCAGCAGCCAAGATCGTGGGGGGACCCAGTACTTC. Translating it yields CASSQDRGGTQYF.

The table lists this clonotype with many counts. The rearrangement joins TRBV6-6 to TRBJ1-1; D may be TRBD1 (6 bases). Germline V gene sequence: CDR1 MNHNY, CDR2 SVGAGI (reference sequence). The CDR3 totals 14 residues. Trimming cost V 5 bases and J 4 bases, with 14 bases left between them. The CDR3 DNA is TGTGCCAGCAGTCTGGGGACATTAGGCACTGAAGCTTTCTTT. Its protein product is CASSLGTLGTEAFF.

The CDR3 spells CSARSPWGATSGSSGFRETQYF. CDR3 sequence (DNA): TGCAGTGCTAGATCCCCCTGGGGCGCAACTAGCGGGAGTTCGGGGTTCAGGGAGACCCAGTACTTC. The chain joins TRBV20-1 to TRBJ2-5; 11 nucleotides line up with TRBD2. Losses at the gene ends were 2 bases for V and 5 bases for J; bases not matched to a gene: 28. The CDR3 is made up of 22 amino acids. From germline, CDR1 is DFQATT and CDR2 SNEGSKA (reference sequence).

This clonotype showed up many times. The chain has TRBV7-2 and TRBJ1-2, with 9 positions matching TRBD1. V was pared by 2 bases and J by 9 bases, with 7 bases of the junction left unmatched. Germline V gene lookup returns CDR1 SGHTA and CDR2 FQGNSA. CDR3 size: 14 residues. CDR3: CASSLPRDRASYTF. CDR3 bases: TGTGCCAGCAGCTTACCGCGGGACAGGGCTAGCTACACCTTC.

The rearrangement links TRBV20-1 to TRBJ2-7; the match to TRBD2 covers 9 bases. In germline, CDR1 is DFQATT, CDR2 SNEGSKA (reference sequence). With 1 base clipped from V and 4 bases from J, the junction kept 11 bases outside the gene matches. The CDR3 is 16 amino acids. The CDR3 here is CSARAPSGGRAYEQYF. DNA of the CDR3: TGCAGTGCTAGAGCCCCTTCGGGCGGGAGGGCTTACGAGCAGTACTTC.

The sample holds a few counts of this clonotype. The chain uses TRBV14 and TRBJ2-7; either TRBD1 or TRBD2 may fit D (5 bases each). V lost 8 bases and J lost 3, with 20 bases in between. CDR1 is SGHDN and CDR2 is FVKESK in the germline V gene. The CDR3 loop spans 15 amino acids. The CDR3 sequence is CASSPQAGRDYEQYF. In nucleotides, the CDR3 is TGTGCCAGCTCACCACAGGCAGGGAGAGACTACGAGCAGTACTTC.

Written as DNA, the CDR3 is TGTGCCAGCAGTTACTCGGACGGAGCCTACGAGCAGTACTTC. This encodes CASSYSDGAYEQYF. V and J are TRBV6-5 and TRBJ2-7; no reliable D call. CDR1 and CDR2 (germline): MNHEY, SVGAGI. The CDR3 loop spans 14 amino acids. V lost 0 bases and J 2 bases, leaving 8 bases between the germline ends.

This clonotype was observed many times. The chain links TRBV5-4 to TRBJ1-6; unclear D gene. The germline gives CDR1 SGHNT, CDR2 YYREEE (reference sequence). The CDR3 is 14 residues long. Trimming shortened V by 2 bases and J by 12 bases, and 15 bases separated the two germline ends. CDR3 amino acids: CASSLNEGYIPLHF. CDR3 bases: TGTGCCAGCAGCTTAAACGAGGGTTATATACCCCTCCACTTT. The full variable domain, completed using reference TRBV5-4 and TRBJ1-6, is ETGVTQSPTHLIKTRGQQVTLRCSSQSGHNTVSWYQQALGQGPQFIFQYYREEENGRGNFPPRFSGLQFPNYSSELNVNALELDDSALYLCASSLNEGYIPLHFGNGTRLTVT.

The V gene is TRBV4-2, the J gene TRBJ2-7; 8 positions match TRBD2. The CDR3 is 17 residues long. J was trimmed by 4 bases and V by 4 bases; bases with no gene match: 15. Germline V gene data show CDR1 as LGHNA and CDR2 as YNFKEQ. The CDR3 protein is CASSPQEGGSGAYEQYF. The CDR3 DNA reads as TGTGCCAGCAGCCCCCAAGAGGGGGGTAGCGGGGCTTACGAGCAGTACTTC.

The chain links TRBV6-4 to TRBJ2-2; D is perhaps TRBD2 (6 bases). This CDR3 region has 14 residues. Trimming removed 5 bases from V and 3 bases from J, with 10 bases in between. Looked up from germline, CDR1 is MRHNA and CDR2 is SNTAGT. The CDR3 reads CASSREYHTGELFF. The CDR3 bases are TGTGCCAGCAGTCGGGAGTATCACACCGGGGAGCTGTTTTTT.

This chain connects TRBV4-3 to TRBJ1-2; 12 positions agree with TRBD1. The CDR3 contains 14 residues. V dropped 4 bases and J dropped 8; count of bases not matched to a gene: 5. Germline CDR1 is LGHNA and CDR2 is YSLEER. The CDR3 DNA reads TGCGCCAGCAGCCGGGGACAGGGGGCGCCGGGCTACACCTTC. This codes for CASSRGQGAPGYTF.

This chain connects TRBV19 to TRBJ1-6, with TRBD1 matching over 8 bases. CDR3 length equals 14 residues. CDR1 LNHDA and CDR2 SQIVND come from the germline V gene (reference sequence). J gave up 13 bases and V 5 bases, and 10 bases lay outside the gene matches. This CDR3 is CASSVTGGNQPLHF. The DNA of the CDR3 is TGTGCCAGTAGTGTAACAGGGGGGAATCAGCCCCTCCACTTT.

J is TRBJ2-7 and V is TRBV29-1; D not resolved. Trimming shortened V by 7 bases and J by 3 bases, and 13 bases separated the two germline ends. Germline assignment: CDR1 SQVTM and CDR2 ANQGSEA. The CDR3 sequence is 12 residues long. This chain's CDR3 is CSAADQYYEQYF. The DNA for the CDR3 is TGCAGCGCCGCAGACCAATACTACGAGCAGTACTTC.

The chain has TRBV3-1 and TRBJ2-5; D unclear. V dropped 1 base and J dropped 1 base, with 10 bases sitting between them. In germline, CDR1 is LGHDT, CDR2 YNNKEL (reference sequence). CDR3 length: 15 residues. The CDR3 sequence is CASSQGGRAQETQYF. CDR3 nucleotide sequence: TGTGCCAGCAGCCAAGGGGGAAGGGCCCAAGAGACCCAGTACTTC.

There are a few counts of this clonotype. The rearrangement uses TRBV6-5 and TRBJ1-3, with a weak D call TRBD1 (6 bases). The germline CDR1 and CDR2 sequences are MNHEY and SVGAGI. The V end lost 5 bases, the J end lost 4 bases, and 15 bases lay between the germline ends. This CDR3 spans 15 amino acids. The CDR3 reads CASSPVSGVGNTIYF. The CDR3 DNA reads as TGTGCCAGCAGTCCCGTCTCAGGGGTCGGAAACACCATATATTTT.

Comments on this clonotype: This may be a read error, as it is one base from a much larger clone. This chain joins TRBV20-1 and TRBJ2-5; 12 bases are shared with TRBD1. CDR1 is DFQATT and CDR2 is SNEGSKA in the germline V gene (reference sequence). This CDR3 is built from 14 residues. DNA for the CDR3: TGCAGGGTAGAGGGGACAGGGGGCCCAGAGACCCAGTACTTC. Its translation: CRVEGTGGPETQYF.

The chain carries TRBV9 and TRBJ2-5; 7 nucleotides match TRBD1. This CDR3 has 14 amino acids. J was trimmed by 5 bases and V by 5 bases; bases with no gene match: 9. CDR1 is SGDLS, CDR2 YYNGEE, per germline. The CDR3: CASRRGQKGETQYF. The CDR3 DNA is TGTGCCAGCAGGAGGGGACAGAAGGGTGAGACCCAGTACTTC.